This TCR beta chain was found in a study of blood T cell repertoires in COVID-19. Germline loops: CDR1 KGHSH, CDR2 LQKENI. The CDR3 runs 13 residues. The ends lost 4 bases at V and 6 bases at J; junction bases unmatched: 5. Original analysis: Reference gene primers were amplified, and this amplification served to estimate nucleated cell counts. The method was immunoSEQ multiplex PCR; TCRdb's version includes in-frame clones alone and lacks a portion of them. The DNA gave D and trimming, while V, J and clone size come from that table. The sample yields more than 15,000 clones, around 87% seen once. The origin of this receptor is a human donor in a cohort sampled during active COVID-19. The chain combines TRBV18 with TRBJ1-2; TRBD1 agrees at 7 bases. The material sequenced was peripheral blood. The CDR3 loop is CASSQGAADGYTF. The CDR3 DNA reads as TGTGCCAGCTCACAGGGGGCGGCTGATGGCTACACCTTC. Drawing the rest from reference TRBV18 and TRBJ1-2, the complete variable domain is NAGVMQNPRHLVRRRGQEARLRCSPMKGHSHVYWYRQLPEEGLKFMVYLQKENIIDESGMPKERFSAEFPKEGPSILRIQQVVRGDSAAYFCASSQGAADGYTFGSGTRLTVV.